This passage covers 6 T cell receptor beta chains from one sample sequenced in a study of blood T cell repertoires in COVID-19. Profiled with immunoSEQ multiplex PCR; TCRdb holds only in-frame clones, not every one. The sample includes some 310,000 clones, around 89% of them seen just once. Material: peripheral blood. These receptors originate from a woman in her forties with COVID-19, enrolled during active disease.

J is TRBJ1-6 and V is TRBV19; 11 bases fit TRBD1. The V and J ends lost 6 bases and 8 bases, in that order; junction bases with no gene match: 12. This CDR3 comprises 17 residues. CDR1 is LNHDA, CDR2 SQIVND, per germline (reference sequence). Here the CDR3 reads CASRYGQGAMDHSPLHF. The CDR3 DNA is TGTGCCAGTAGGTACGGACAGGGGGCGATGGACCATTCACCCCTCCACTTT.

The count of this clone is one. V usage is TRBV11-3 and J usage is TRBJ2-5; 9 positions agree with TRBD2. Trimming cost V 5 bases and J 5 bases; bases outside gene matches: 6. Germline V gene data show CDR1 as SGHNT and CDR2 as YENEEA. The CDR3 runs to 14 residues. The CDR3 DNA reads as TGTGCCAGCAGCCGCGGGGGGGCCGGGGAGACCCAGTACTTC. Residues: CASSRGGAGETQYF. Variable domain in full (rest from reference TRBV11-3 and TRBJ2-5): EAGVVQSPRYKIIEKKQPVAFWCNPISGHNTLYWYLQNLGQGPELLIRYENEEAVDDSQLPKDRFSAERLKGVDSTLKIQPAELGDSAVYLCASSRGGAGETQYFGPGTRLLVL.

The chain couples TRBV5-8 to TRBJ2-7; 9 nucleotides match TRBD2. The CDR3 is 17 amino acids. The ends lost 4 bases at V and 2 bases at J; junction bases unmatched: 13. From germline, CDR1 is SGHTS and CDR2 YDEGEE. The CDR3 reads CASSPVGGAGGAYEQYF. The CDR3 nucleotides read TGTGCCAGCAGCCCGGTGGGTGGAGCGGGAGGTGCCTACGAGCAGTACTTC.

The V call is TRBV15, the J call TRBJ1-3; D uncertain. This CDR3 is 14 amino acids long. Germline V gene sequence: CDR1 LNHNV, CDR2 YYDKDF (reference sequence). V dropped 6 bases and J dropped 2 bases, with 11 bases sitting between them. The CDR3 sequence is CATRAGLAGNTIYF. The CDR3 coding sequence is TGTGCCACCAGGGCGGGCCTAGCTGGAAACACCATATATTTT.

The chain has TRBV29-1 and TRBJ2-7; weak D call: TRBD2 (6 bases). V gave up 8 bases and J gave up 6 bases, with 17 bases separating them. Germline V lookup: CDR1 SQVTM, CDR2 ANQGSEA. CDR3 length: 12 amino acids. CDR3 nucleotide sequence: TGCAGCACCGAGGTAGCGGCAGGCGAGCAGTACTTC. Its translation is CSTEVAAGEQYF.

The CDR3 DNA follows: TGTGCCAGCAGCTTTAGACTAGCGGGAAATGAGCAGTTCTTC. Protein: CASSFRLAGNEQFF. V is TRBV7-9 and J is TRBJ2-1, with TRBD2 identical over 11 bases. Germline CDR1 SEHNR, CDR2 FQNEAQ (reference sequence). V lost 3 bases to trimming and J lost 7 bases; unmatched junction nucleotides: 2. There are 14 residues in the CDR3.